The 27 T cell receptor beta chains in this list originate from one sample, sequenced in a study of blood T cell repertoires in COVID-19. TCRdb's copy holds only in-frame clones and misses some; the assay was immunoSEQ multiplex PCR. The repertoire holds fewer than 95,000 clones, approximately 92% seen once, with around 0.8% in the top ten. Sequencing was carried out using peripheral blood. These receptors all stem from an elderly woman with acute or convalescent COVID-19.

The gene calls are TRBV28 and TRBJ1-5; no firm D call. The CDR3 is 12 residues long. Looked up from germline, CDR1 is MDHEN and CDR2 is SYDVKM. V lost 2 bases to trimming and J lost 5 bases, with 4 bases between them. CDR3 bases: TGTGCCAGCAGTTTACTCCATCAGCCCCAGCATTTT. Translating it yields CASSLLHQPQHF.

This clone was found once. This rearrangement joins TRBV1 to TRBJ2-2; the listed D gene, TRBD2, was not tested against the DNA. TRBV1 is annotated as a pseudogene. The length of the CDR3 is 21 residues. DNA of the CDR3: TGCACCAGCAGCCAAGATCATGACGGACTAGCGGGACCCCCCGACACCGGGGAGCTGTTTTTT. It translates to CTSSQDHDGLAGPPDTGELFF.

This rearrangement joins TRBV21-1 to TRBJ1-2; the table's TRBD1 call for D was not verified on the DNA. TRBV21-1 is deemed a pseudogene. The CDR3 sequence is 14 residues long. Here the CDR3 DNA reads TGTGCCAGCAGGACAGGGGGAGCTAACTATGGCTACACCTTC. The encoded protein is CASRTGGANYGYTF.

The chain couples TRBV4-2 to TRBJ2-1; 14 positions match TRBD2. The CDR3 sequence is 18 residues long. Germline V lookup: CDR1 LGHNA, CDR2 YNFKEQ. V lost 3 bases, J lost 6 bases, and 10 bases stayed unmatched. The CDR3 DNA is TGTGCCAGCAGCCATGATTACCGGACTAGCGGGGGGACCAATGAGCAGTTCTTC. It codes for CASSHDYRTSGGTNEQFF.

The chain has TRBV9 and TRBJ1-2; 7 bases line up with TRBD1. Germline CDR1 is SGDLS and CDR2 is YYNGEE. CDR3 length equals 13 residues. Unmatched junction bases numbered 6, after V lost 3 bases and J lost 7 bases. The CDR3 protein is CASSAGQDFGYTF. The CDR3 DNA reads TGTGCCAGCAGCGCCGGACAGGACTTTGGCTACACCTTC. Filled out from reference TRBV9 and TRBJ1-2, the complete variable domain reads DSGVTQTPKHLITATGQRVTLRCSPRSGDLSVYWYQQSLDQGLQFLIQYYNGEERAKGNILERFSAQQFPDLHSELNLSSLELGDSALYFCASSAGQDFGYTFGSGTRLTVV.

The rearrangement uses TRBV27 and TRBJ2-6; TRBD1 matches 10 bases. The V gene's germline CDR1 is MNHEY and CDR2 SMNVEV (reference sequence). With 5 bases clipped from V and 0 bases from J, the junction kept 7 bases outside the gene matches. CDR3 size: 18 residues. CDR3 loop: CASSLWTGGSSGANVLTF. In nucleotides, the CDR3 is TGTGCCAGCAGTCTTTGGACAGGGGGATCCTCTGGGGCCAACGTCCTGACTTTC.

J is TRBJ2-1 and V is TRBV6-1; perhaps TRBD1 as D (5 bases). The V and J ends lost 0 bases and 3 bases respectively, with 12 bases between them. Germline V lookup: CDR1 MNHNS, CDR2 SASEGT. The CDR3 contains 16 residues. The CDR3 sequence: CASSEADRAIYNEQFF. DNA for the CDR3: TGTGCCAGCAGTGAAGCCGACAGAGCTATCTACAATGAGCAGTTCTTC.

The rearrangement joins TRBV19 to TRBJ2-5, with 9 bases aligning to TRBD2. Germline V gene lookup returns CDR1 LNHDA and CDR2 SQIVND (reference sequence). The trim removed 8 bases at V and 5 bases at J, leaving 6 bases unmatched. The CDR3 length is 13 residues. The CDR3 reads CASGLANSETQYF. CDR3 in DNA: TGTGCCAGTGGACTAGCGAATTCGGAGACCCAGTACTTC.

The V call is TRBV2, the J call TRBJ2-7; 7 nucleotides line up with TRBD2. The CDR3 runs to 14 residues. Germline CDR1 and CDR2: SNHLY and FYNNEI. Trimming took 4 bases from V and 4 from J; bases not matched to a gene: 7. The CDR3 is CASSARREQYEQYF. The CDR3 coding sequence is TGTGCCAGCAGTGCACGGCGGGAGCAATACGAGCAGTACTTC.

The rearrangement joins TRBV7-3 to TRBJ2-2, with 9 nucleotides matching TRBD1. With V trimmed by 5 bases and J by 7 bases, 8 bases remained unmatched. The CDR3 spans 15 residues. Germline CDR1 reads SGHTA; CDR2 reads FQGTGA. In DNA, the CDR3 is TGTGCCAGCAGCCCACAGGGGGCGGGTAGCGGGGAGCTGTTTTTT. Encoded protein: CASSPQGAGSGELFF.

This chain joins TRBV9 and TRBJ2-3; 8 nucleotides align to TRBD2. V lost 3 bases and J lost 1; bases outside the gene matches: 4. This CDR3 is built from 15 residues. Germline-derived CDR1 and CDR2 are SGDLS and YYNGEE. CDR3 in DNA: TGTGCCAGCAGCGCTTCAGCGGGAGGCACAGATACGCAGTATTTT. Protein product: CASSASAGGTDTQYF.

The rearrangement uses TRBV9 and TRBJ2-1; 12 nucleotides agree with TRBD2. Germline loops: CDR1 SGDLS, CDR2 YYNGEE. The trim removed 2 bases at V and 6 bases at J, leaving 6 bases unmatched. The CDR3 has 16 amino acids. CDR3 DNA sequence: TGTGCCAGCAGCGTCACCGGGACTAGCGGGCCCAATGAGCAGTTCTTC. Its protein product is CASSVTGTSGPNEQFF.

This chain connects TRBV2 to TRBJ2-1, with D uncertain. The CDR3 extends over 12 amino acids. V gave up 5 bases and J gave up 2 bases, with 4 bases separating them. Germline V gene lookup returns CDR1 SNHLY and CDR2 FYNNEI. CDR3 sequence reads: CASSITYNEQFF. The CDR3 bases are TGTGCCAGCAGTATTACCTACAATGAGCAGTTCTTC.

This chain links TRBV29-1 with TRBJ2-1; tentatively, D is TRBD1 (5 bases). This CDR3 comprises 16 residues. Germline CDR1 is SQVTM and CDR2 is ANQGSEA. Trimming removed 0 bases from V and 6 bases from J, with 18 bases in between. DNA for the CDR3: TGCAGCGTTGAAGAGTGGGGCAGGGCTCTGGGCAATGAGCAGTTCTTC. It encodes CSVEEWGRALGNEQFF.

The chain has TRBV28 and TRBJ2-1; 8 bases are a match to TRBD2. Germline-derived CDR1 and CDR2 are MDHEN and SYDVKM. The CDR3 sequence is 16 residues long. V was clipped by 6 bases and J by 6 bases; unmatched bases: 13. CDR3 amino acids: CASSLSPGLGRNEQFF. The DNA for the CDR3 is TGTGCCAGCAGCCTATCGCCGGGACTAGGCCGCAATGAGCAGTTCTTC.

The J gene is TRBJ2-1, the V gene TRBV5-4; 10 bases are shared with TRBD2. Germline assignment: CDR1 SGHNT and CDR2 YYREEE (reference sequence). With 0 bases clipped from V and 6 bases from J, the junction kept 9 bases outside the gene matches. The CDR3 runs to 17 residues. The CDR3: CASSLDQLSGRGNEQFF. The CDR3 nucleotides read TGTGCCAGCAGCTTGGATCAACTAAGCGGGAGGGGCAATGAGCAGTTCTTC.

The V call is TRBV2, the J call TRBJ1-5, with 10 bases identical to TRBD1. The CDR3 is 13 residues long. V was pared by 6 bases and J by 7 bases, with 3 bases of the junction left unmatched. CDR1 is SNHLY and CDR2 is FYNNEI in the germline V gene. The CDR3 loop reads CASRGTGEQPQHF. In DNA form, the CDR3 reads TGTGCCAGCAGGGGGACAGGGGAACAGCCCCAGCATTTT.

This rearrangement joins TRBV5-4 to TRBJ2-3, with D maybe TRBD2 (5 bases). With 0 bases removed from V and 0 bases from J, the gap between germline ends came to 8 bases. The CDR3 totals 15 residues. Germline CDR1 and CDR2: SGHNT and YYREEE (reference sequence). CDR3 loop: CASSLAGFSTDTQYF. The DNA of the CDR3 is TGTGCCAGCAGCTTGGCGGGGTTTAGCACAGATACGCAGTATTTT.

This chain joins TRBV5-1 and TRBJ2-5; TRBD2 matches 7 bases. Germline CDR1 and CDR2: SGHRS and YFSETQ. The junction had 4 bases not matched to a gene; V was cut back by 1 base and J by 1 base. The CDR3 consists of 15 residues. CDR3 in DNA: TGCGCCAGCAGCTTGTTGTGGGGGGGCCAAGAGACCCAGTACTTC. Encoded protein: CASSLLWGGQETQYF.

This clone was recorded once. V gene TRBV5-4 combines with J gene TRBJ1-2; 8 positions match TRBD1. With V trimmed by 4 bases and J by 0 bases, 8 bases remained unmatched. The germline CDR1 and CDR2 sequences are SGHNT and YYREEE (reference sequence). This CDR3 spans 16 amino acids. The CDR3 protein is CASSGGQGWSNYGYTF. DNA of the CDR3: TGTGCCAGCAGCGGAGGACAGGGATGGTCTAACTATGGCTACACCTTC.

CDR3 in amino acids: CATSSLAGPRRGEKLFF. The CDR3 region has the DNA TGTGCCACCAGCAGTTTAGCGGGACCCAGGAGGGGTGAAAAACTGTTTTTT. The chain is built from TRBV15 and TRBJ1-4, with TRBD1 as a possible D gene (5 bases). The ends were cut back, 3 bases at V and 7 bases at J, with 21 bases in the middle. The CDR3 loop spans 17 amino acids. CDR1 LNHNV and CDR2 YYDKDF come from the germline V gene (reference sequence). Looking up the rest from reference TRBV15 and TRBJ1-4 gives the full variable domain: DAMVIQNPRYQVTQFGKPVTLSCSQTLNHNVMYWYQQKSSQAPKLLFHYYDKDFNNEADTPDNFQSRRPNTSFCFLDIRSPGLGDTAMYLCATSSLAGPRRGEKLFFGSGTQLSVL.

The CDR3 is CASSLGGTPGSYNEQFF. The DNA of the CDR3 is TGCGCCAGCAGCTTGGGGGGGACACCCGGCTCCTACAATGAGCAGTTCTTC. This chain joins TRBV5-1 and TRBJ2-1; TRBD1 might be the D (6 bases). Germline CDR1 SGHRS, CDR2 YFSETQ. Trimming left V 0 bases short and J 0 bases short, with 13 bases between. The CDR3 is 17 amino acids.

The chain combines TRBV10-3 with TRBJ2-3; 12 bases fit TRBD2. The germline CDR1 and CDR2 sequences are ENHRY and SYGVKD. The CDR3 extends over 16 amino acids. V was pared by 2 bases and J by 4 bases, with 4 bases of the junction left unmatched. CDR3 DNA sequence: TGTGCCATCAGTGAGGCCCTAGCGGGAGGGCCAGATACGCAGTATTTT. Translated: CAISEALAGGPDTQYF.

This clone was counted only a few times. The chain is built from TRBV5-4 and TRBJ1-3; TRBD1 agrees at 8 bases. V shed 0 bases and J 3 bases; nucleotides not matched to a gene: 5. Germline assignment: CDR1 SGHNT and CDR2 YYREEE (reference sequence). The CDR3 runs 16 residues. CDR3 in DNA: TGTGCCAGCAGCTTGGCGGCCGGGACAGGTGGAAACACCATATATTTT. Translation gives CASSLAAGTGGNTIYF.

Written as DNA, the CDR3 is TGTGCCAGCAGTGAGGGACAGGGGGCAAATTCACCCCTCCACTTT. Its protein product is CASSEGQGANSPLHF. V gene TRBV2 combines with J gene TRBJ1-6, with 12 bases that match TRBD1. J gave up 7 bases and V 3 bases, and 1 base lay outside the gene matches. Germline CDR1 and CDR2: SNHLY and FYNNEI. There are 15 residues in the CDR3.

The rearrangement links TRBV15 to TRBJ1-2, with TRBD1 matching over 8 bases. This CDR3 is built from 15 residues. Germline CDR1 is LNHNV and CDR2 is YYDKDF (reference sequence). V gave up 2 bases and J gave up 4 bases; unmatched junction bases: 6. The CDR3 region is CATSRPQGATYGYTF. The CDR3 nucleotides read TGTGCCACCAGCAGACCCCAGGGGGCGACCTATGGCTACACCTTC.

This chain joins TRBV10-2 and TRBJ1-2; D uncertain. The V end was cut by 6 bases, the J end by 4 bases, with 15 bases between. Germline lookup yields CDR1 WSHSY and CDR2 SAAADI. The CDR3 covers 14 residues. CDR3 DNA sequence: TGCGCCAGCAGACCCGGGGAGGGAAGCTATGGCTACACCTTC. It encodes CASRPGEGSYGYTF.